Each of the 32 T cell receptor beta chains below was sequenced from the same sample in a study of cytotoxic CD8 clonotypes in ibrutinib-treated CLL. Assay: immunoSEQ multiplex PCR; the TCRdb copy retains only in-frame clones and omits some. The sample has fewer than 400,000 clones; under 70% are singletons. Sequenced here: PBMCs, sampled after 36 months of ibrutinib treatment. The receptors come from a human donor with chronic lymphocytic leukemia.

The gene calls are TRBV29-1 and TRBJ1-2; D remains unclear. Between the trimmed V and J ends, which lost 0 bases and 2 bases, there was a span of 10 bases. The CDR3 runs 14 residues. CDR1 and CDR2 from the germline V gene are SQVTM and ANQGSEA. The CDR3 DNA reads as TGCAGCGTTGAAGATACGGGAGGAAACTATGGCTACACCTTC. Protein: CSVEDTGGNYGYTF.

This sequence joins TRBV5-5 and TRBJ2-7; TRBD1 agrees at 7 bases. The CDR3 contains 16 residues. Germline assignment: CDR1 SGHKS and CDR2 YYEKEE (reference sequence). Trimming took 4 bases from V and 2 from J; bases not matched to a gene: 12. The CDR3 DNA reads TGTGCCAGCAGCCCGGGGCAGGGGGTTCCGCCCTACGAGCAGTACTTC. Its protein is CASSPGQGVPPYEQYF.

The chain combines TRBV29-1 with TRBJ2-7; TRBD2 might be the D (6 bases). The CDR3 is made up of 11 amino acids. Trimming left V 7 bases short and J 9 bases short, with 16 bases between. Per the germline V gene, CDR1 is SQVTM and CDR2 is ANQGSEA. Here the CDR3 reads CSGQAGSGQYF. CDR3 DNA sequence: TGCAGCGGGCAGGCGGGGTCAGGGCAGTACTTC.

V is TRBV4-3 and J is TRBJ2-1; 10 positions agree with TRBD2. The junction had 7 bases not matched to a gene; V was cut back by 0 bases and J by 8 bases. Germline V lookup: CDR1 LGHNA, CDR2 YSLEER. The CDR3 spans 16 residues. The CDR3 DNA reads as TGCGCCAGCAGCCAAGATCCACTAGCGGGATTTGATGAGCAGTTCTTC. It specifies CASSQDPLAGFDEQFF.

CDR3 in DNA: TGTGCCAGCAGTTTACTACTGAACACTGAAGCTTTCTTT. As protein: CASSLLLNTEAFF. This rearrangement joins TRBV25-1 to TRBJ1-1; D not certain. CDR3 length equals 13 residues. The ends were cut back, 5 bases at V and 0 bases at J, with 7 bases in the middle. Germline V lookup: CDR1 MGHDK, CDR2 SYGVNS.

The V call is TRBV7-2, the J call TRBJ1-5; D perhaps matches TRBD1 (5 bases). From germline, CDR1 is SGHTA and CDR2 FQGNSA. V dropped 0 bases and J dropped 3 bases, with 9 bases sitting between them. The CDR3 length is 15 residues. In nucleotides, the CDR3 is TGTGCCAGCAGCTTAGCGGGGGGGTCCAATCAGCCCCAGCATTTT. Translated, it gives CASSLAGGSNQPQHF.

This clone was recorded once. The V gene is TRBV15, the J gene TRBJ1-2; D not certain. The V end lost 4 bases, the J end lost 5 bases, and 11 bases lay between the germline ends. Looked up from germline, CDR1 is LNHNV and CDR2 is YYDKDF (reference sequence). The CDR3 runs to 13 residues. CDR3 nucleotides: TGTGCCACCAGCAAGAGGGAGTCTTATGGCTACACCTTC. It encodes CATSKRESYGYTF.

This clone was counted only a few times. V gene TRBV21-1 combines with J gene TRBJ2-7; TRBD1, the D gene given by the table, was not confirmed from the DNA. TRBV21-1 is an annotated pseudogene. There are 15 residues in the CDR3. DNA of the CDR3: TGTGCCAGCAGCTCCCCCCCAGGGGCACTCTACGAGCAGTACTTC. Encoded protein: CASSSPPGALYEQYF.

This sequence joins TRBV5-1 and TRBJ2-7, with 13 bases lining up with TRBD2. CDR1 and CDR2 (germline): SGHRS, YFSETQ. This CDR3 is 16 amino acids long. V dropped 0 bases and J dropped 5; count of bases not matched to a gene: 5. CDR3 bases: TGCGCCAGCAGCTTGGCCTCGGGACTAGCGGGAAACGAGCAGTACTTC. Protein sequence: CASSLASGLAGNEQYF.

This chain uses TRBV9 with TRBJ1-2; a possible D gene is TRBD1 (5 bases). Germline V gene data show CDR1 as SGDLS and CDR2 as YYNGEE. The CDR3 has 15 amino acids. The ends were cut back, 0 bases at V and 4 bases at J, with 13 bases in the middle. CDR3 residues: CASSVVATAVYGYTF. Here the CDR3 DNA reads TGTGCCAGCAGCGTAGTCGCGACAGCCGTCTATGGCTACACCTTC.

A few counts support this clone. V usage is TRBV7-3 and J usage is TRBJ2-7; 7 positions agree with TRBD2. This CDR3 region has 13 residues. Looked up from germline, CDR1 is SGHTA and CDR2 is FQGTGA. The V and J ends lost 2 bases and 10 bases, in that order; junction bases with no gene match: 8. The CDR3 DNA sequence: TGTGCCAGCAGCTTACAAGCGGGGAGGTCACAGTACTTC. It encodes CASSLQAGRSQYF.

The CDR3 here is CASSRSGGHQETQYF. The CDR3 nucleotides read TGTGCCAGCAGTCGTAGCGGGGGACACCAAGAGACCCAGTACTTC. The chain recombines TRBV6-5 with TRBJ2-5, with 9 nucleotides matching TRBD2. The CDR3 sequence is 15 residues long. CDR1 and CDR2 from the germline V gene are MNHEY and SVGAGI. V lost 5 bases and J lost 0; bases outside the gene matches: 4.

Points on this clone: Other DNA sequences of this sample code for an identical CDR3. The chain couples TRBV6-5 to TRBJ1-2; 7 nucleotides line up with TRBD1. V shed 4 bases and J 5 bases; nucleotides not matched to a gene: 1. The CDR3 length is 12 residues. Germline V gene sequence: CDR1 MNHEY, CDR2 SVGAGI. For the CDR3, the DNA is TGTGCCAGCAGTTCAGGGGGTTATGGCTACACCTTC. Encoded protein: CASSSGGYGYTF.

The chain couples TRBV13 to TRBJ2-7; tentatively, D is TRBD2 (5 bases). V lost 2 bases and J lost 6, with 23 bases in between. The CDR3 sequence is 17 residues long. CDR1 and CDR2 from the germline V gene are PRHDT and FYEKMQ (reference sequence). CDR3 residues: CASSLSGLTTPLSEQYF. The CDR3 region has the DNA TGTGCCAGCAGCTTATCGGGTTTGACTACCCCGTTATCCGAGCAGTACTTC.

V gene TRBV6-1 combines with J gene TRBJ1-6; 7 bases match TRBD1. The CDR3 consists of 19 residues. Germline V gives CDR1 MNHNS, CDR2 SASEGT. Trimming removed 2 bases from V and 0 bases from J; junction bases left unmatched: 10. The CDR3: CASSEPGTEVFSYNSPLHF. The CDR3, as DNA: TGTGCCAGCAGTGAACCTGGGACAGAGGTTTTCTCCTATAATTCACCCCTCCACTTT.

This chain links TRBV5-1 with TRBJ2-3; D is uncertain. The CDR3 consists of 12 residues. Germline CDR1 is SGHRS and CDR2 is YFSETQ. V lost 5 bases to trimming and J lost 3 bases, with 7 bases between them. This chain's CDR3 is CASRTLTDTQYF. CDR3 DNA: TGCGCCAGCAGAACCCTTACAGATACGCAGTATTTT. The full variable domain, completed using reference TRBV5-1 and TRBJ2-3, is KAGVTQTPRYLIKTRGQQVTLSCSPISGHRSVSWYQQTPGQGLQFLFEYFSETQRNKGNFPGRFSGRQFSNSRSEMNVSTLELGDSALYLCASRTLTDTQYFGPGTRLTVL.

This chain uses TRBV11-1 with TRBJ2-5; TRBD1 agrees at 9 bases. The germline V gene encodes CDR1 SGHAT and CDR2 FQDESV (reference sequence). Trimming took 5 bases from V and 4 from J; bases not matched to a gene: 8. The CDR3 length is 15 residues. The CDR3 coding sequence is TGTGCCAGCAGCGACTACAGGGGGCGCGGAGAGACCCAGTACTTC. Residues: CASSDYRGRGETQYF.

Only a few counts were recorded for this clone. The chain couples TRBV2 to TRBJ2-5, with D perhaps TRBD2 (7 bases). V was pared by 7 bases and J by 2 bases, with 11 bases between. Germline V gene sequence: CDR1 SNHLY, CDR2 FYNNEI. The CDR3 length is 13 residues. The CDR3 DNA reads TGTGCCAGCAATCGGGGGGCACAAGAGACCCAGTACTTC. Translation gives CASNRGAQETQYF.

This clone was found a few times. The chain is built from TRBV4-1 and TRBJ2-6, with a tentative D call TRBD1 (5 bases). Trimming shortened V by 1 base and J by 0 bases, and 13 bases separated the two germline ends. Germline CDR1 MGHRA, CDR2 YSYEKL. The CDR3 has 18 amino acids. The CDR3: CASSQGARAHSGANVLTF. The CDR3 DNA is TGCGCCAGCAGCCAAGGGGCCAGGGCCCACTCTGGGGCCAACGTCCTGACTTTC.

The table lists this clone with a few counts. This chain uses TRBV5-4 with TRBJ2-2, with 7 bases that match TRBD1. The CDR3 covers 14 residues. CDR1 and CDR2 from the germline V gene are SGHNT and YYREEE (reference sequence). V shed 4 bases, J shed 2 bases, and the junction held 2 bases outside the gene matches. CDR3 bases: TGTGCCAGCAGCGACAGGGCTAACACCGGGGAGCTGTTTTTT. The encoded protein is CASSDRANTGELFF. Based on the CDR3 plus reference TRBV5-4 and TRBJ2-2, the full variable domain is ETGVTQSPTHLIKTRGQQVTLRCSSQSGHNTVSWYQQALGQGPQFIFQYYREEENGRGNFPPRFSGLQFPNYSSELNVNALELDDSALYLCASSDRANTGELFFGEGSRLTVL.

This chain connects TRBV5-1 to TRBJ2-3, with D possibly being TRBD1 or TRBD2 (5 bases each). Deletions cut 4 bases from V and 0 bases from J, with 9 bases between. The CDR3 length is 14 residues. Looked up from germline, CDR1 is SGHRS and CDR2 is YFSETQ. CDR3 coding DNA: TGCGCCAGCAGCCATAGGGACAGCACAGATACGCAGTATTTT. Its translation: CASSHRDSTDTQYF.

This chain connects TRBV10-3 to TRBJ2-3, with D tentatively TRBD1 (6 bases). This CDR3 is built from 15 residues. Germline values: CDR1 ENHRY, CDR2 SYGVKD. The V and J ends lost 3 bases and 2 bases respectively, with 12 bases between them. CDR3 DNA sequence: TGTGCCATCAGTGATAGGGGGACGACCACAGATACGCAGTATTTT. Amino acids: CAISDRGTTTDTQYF.

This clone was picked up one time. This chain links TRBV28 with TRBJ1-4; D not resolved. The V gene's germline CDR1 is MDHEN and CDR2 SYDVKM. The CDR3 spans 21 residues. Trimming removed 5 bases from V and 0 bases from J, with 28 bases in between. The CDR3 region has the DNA TGTGCCAGCAGTCCCCGGAGTAAAGGCCTCGTATCGTCGGCAACTAATGAAAAACTGTTTTTT. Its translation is CASSPRSKGLVSSATNEKLFF.

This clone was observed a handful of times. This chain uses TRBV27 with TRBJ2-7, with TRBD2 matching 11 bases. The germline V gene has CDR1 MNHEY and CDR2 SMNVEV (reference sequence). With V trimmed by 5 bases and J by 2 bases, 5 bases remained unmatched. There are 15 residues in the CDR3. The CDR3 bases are TGTGCCAGCAGTCTCCGACTAGCGGGACCCTACGAGCAGTACTTC. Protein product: CASSLRLAGPYEQYF.

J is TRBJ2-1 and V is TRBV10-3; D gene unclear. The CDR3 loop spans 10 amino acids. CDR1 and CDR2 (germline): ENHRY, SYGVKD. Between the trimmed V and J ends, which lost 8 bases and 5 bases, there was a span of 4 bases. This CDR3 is CAIGDNEQFF. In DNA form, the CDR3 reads TGTGCCATCGGAGACAATGAGCAGTTCTTC.

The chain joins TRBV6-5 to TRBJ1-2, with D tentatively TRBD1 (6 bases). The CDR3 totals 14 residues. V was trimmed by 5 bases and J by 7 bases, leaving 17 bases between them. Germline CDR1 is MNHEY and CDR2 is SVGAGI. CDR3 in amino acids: CASSPTQGIGGYTF. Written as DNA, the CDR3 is TGTGCCAGCAGTCCTACCCAGGGGATTGGTGGCTACACCTTC.

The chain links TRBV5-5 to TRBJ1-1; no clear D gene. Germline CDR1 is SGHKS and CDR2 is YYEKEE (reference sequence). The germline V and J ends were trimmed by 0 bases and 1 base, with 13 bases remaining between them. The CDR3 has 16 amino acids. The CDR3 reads CASSLVGGEANTEAFF. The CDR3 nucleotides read TGTGCCAGCAGCTTGGTGGGTGGAGAAGCGAACACTGAAGCTTTCTTT.

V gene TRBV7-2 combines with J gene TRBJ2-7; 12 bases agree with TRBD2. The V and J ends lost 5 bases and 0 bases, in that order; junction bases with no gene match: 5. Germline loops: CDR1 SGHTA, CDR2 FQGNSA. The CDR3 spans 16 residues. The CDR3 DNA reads TGTGCCAGCAGCCCGCGACTAGCGGGGGACTCCTACGAGCAGTACTTC. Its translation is CASSPRLAGDSYEQYF.

The CDR3 is CASSLVSGSYEQYF. The CDR3 nucleotides are TGTGCCAGCAGTTTAGTGAGCGGGAGTTACGAGCAGTACTTC. The V gene is TRBV28, the J gene TRBJ2-7, with 8 bases matching TRBD2. The trim removed 2 bases at V and 4 bases at J, leaving 4 bases unmatched. The V gene's germline CDR1 is MDHEN and CDR2 SYDVKM. This CDR3 comprises 14 residues.

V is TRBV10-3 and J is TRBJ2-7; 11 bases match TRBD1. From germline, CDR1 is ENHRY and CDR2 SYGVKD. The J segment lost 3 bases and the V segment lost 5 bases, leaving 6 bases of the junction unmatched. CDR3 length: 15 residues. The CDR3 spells CAISSSGTGGYEQYF. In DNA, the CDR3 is TGTGCCATCAGTTCCTCCGGGACAGGGGGCTACGAGCAGTACTTC.

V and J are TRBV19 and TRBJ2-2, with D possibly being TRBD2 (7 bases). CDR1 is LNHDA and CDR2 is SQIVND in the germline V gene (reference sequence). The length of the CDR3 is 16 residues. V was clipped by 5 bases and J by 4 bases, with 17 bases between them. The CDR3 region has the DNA TGTGCCAGTAGTGCACTAAGGGGAGGGGGCACCGGGGAGCTGTTTTTT. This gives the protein CASSALRGGGTGELFF.

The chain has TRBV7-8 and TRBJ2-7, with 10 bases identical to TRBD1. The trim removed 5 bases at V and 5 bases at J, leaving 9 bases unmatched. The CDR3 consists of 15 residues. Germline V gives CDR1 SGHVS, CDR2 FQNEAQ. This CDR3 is CASSARRQGAHEQYF. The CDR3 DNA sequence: TGTGCCAGCAGCGCACGACGACAGGGGGCCCACGAGCAGTACTTC.